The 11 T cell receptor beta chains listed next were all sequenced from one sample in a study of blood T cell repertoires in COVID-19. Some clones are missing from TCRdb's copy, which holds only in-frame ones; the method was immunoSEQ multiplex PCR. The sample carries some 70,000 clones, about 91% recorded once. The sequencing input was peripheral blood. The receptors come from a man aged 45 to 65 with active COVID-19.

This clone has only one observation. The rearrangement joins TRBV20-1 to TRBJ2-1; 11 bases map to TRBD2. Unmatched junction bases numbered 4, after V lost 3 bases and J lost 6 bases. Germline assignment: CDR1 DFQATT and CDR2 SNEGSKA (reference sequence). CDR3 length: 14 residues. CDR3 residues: CSASVSGGANEQFF. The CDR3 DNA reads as TGCAGTGCTAGTGTTAGCGGGGGGGCCAATGAGCAGTTCTTC.

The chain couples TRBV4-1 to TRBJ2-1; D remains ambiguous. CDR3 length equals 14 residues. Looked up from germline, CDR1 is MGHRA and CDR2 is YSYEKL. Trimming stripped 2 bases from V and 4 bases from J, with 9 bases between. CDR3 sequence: CASSQPTTYNEQFF. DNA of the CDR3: TGCGCCAGCAGCCAACCCACGACATACAATGAGCAGTTCTTC.

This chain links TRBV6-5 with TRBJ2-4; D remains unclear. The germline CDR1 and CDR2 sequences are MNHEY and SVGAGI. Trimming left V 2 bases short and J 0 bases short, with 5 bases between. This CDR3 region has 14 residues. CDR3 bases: TGTGCCAGCAGTTACACTGGAGCCAAAAACATTCAGTACTTC. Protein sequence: CASSYTGAKNIQYF.

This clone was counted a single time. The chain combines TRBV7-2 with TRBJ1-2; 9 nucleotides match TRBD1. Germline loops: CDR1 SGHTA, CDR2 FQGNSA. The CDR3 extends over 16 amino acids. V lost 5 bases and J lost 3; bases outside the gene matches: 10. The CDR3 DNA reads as TGTGCCAGCAGCCCAACCGTTAGGACAGGGGACTATGGCTACACCTTC. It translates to CASSPTVRTGDYGYTF.

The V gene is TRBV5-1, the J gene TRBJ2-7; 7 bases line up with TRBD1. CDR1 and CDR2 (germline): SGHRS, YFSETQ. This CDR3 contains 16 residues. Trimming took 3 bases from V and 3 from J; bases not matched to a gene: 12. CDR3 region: CASSSKGQERLYEQYF. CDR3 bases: TGCGCCAGCAGCTCCAAAGGACAGGAGAGGCTCTACGAGCAGTACTTC.

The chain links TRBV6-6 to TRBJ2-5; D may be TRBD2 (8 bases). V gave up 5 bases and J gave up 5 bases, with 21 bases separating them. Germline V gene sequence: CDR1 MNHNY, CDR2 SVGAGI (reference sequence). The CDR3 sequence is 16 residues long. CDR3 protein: CASSSPGGTAVETQYF. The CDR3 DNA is TGTGCCAGCAGTAGTCCGGGAGGGACAGCAGTGGAGACCCAGTACTTC.

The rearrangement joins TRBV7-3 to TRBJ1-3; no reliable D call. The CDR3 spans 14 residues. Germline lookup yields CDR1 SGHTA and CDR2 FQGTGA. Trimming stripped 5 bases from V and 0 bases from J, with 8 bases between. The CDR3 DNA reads TGTGCCAGCAGCAAAAGTAGCTCTGGAAACACCATATATTTT. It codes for CASSKSSSGNTIYF.

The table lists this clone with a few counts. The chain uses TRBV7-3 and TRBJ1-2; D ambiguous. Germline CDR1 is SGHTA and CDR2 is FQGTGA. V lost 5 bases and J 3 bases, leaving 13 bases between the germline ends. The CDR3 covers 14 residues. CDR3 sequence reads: CASSVTGGDYGYTF. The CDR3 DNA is TGTGCCAGCAGCGTTACCGGCGGCGACTATGGCTACACCTTC.

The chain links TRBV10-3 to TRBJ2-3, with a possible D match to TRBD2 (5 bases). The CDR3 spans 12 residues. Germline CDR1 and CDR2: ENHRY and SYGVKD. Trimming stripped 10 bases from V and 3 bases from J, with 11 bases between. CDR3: CATGVRTDTQYF. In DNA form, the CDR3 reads TGTGCCACCGGGGTGAGGACAGATACGCAGTATTTT.

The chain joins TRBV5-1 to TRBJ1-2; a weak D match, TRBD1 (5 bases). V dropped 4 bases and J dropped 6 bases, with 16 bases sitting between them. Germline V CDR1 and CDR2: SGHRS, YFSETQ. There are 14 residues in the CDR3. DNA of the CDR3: TGCGCCAGCAGCCTAATGCGGGGGGAGGATGGCTACACCTTC. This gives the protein CASSLMRGEDGYTF.

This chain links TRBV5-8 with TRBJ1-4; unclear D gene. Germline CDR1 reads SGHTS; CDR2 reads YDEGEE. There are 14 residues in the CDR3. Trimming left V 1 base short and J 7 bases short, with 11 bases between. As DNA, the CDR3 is TGTGCCAGCAGCTTGCTCCAGGAGGGTGAAAAACTGTTTTTT. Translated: CASSLLQEGEKLFF.